One sample yielded the 6 T cell receptor beta chains listed below, sequenced in a study of control samples from healthy donors and cancer patients. Here immunoSEQ multiplex PCR was the method, and the copy in TCRdb shows in-frame clones only, minus some. This sample has some 110,000 clones, with 88% found just once. Sequenced material: blood. These receptors originate from a woman aged 70-85 years in good health.

The chain couples TRBV6-1 to TRBJ1-6; D unclear. CDR1 and CDR2 from the germline V gene are MNHNS and SASEGT. Trimming cost V 1 base and J 0 bases, with 13 bases left between them. The CDR3 is made up of 18 amino acids. The CDR3 bases are TGTGCCAGCAGTGAAGTAGGCTTTCCTAGCTCCTATAATTCACCCCTCCACTTT. It codes for CASSEVGFPSSYNSPLHF.

The V call is TRBV3-1 (or the pseudogene TRBV3-2), the J call TRBJ1-1; no clear D gene. Germline CDR1 reads LGHDT; CDR2 reads YNNKEL (reference sequence). Trimming stripped 1 base from V and 5 bases from J, with 11 bases between. This CDR3 is built from 14 residues. This CDR3 reads CASSQGRTTTEAFF. The DNA of the CDR3 is TGTGCCAGCAGCCAAGGACGGACGACAACTGAAGCTTTCTTT.

V and J are TRBV27 and TRBJ2-2; D unresolved. This CDR3 has 12 residues. Germline V gene lookup returns CDR1 MNHEY and CDR2 SMNVEV (reference sequence). V shed 4 bases and J shed 7 bases, with 7 bases lying between them. This CDR3 is CASSYRSGELFF. The CDR3 nucleotides read TGTGCCAGCAGTTACCGAAGCGGGGAGCTGTTTTTT.

This clone appeared once. The chain carries TRBV7-8 and TRBJ1-1, with a tentative D call TRBD1 (5 bases). The CDR3 covers 14 residues. Germline V lookup: CDR1 SGHVS, CDR2 FQNEAQ. V was clipped by 5 bases and J by 3 bases, with 13 bases between them. DNA of the CDR3: TGTGCCAGCAGCCCTGGAGGGGTTGACACTGAAGCTTTCTTT. Protein product: CASSPGGVDTEAFF.

CDR3 sequence: CASSLSGGYGEKLFF. The CDR3 region has the DNA TGTGCCAGCAGCTTATCCGGGGGCTACGGTGAAAAACTGTTTTTT. The chain is built from TRBV7-9 and TRBJ1-4; D may be TRBD1 (6 bases). The CDR3 covers 15 residues. The V and J ends lost 2 bases and 7 bases respectively, with 14 bases between them. CDR1 and CDR2 from the germline V gene are SEHNR and FQNEAQ (reference sequence). Combining the CDR3 with reference TRBV7-9 and TRBJ1-4 gives the whole variable domain DTGVSQNPRHKITKRGQNVTFRCDPISEHNRLYWYRQTLGQGPEFLTYFQNEAQLEKSRLLSDRFSAERPKGSFSTLEIQRTEQGDSAMYLCASSLSGGYGEKLFFGSGTQLSVL.

The V gene is TRBV5-6, the J gene TRBJ1-2, with 7 nucleotides matching TRBD1. CDR1 SGHDT and CDR2 YYEEEE come from the germline V gene. Trimming at V came to 5 bases and at J to 3 bases, leaving 10 bases not matched to a gene. The CDR3 is made up of 15 amino acids. Here the CDR3 reads CASSPQGPPDYGYTF. The CDR3 DNA follows: TGTGCCAGCAGTCCACAGGGGCCGCCCGACTATGGCTACACCTTC.